The sequence of this T cell receptor (beta chain) was determined in a study of shared clonotypes between healthy human individuals. The overall study: CD4 naive cells filled three plates per donor, CD4 memory three, CD8 naive two and CD8 memory one.

This table comes from immunoSEQ multiplex PCR, and its TCRdb copy is limited to in-frame clones, with some not included. This table holds about 580,000 clones, 95% to 98% found once. Overall study results and limits: Sorted-subset sequencing was shown by rarefaction to be incomplete despite large depth. Compared with clonotypes that all four donors shared, non-shared clonotypes had lower generation probabilities. Clonotype sharing among the donors was expected to vary with sequencing depth.

Worth noting for this clone: The target antigen is unknown.

There are 16 residues in the CDR3. Germline CDR1 reads SGHAT; CDR2 reads FQNNGV. Trimming removed 2 bases from V and 2 bases from J, with 14 bases in between. Naive-designated CD8 cells lacked CD45RO, were positively enriched for CCR7, and omitted terminally differentiated effector memory CD45RA+ cells. The sequencing sample was made of naive CD8+ T cells sorted from blood. The rearrangement links TRBV11-2 to TRBJ2-3, with D uncertain. This TCR came from a man aged 30-40 years in good health. Written as DNA, the CDR3 is TGTGCCAGCAGCTTATATGGTGTCGAAAACACAGATACGCAGTATTTT. It yields the protein CASSLYGVENTDTQYF.